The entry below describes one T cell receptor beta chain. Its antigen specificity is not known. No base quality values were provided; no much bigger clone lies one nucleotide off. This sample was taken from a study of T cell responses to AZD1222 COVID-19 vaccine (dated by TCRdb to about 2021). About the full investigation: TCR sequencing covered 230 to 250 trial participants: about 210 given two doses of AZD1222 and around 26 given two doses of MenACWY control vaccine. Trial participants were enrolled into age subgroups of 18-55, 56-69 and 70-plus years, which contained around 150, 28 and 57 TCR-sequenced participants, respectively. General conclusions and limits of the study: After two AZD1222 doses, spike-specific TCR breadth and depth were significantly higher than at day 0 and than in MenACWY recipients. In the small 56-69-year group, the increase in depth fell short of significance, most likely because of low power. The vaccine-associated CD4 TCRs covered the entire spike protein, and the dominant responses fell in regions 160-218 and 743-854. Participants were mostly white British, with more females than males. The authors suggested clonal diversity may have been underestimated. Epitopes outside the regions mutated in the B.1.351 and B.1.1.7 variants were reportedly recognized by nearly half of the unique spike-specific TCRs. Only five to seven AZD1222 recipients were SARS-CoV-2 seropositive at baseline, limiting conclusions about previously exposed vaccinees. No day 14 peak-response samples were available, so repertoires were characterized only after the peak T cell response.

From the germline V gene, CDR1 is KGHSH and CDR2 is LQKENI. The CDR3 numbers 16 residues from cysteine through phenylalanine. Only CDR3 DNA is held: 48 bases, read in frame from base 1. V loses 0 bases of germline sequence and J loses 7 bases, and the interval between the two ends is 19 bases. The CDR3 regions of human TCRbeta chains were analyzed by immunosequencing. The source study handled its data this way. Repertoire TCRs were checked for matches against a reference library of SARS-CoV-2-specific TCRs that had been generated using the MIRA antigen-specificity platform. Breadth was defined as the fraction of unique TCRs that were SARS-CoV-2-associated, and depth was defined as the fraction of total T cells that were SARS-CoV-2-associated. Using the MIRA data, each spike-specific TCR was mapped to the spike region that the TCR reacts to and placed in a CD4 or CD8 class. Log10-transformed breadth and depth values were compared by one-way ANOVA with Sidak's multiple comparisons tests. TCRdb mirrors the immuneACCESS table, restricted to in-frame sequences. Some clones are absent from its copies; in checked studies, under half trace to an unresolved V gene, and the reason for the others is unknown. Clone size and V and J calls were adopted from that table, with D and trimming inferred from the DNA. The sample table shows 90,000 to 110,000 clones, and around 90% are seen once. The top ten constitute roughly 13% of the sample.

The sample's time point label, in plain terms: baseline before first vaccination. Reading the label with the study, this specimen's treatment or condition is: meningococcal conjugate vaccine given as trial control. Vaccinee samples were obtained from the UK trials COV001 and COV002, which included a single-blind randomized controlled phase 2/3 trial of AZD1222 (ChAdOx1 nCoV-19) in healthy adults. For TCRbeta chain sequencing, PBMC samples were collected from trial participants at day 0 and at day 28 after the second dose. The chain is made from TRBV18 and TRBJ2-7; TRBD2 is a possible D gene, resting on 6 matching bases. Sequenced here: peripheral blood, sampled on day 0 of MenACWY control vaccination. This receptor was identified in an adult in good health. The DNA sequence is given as TGTGCCAGCTCACCACCAAACAGGAGGGTTACGGGGGAGCAGTACTTC. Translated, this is CASSPPNRRVTGEQYF. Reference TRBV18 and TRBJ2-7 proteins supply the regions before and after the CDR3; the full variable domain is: NAGVMQNPRHLVRRRGQEARLRCSPMKGHSHVYWYRQLPEEGLKFMVYLQKENIIDESGMPKERFSAEFPKEGPSILRIQQVVRGDSAAYFCASSPPNRRVTGEQYFGPGTRLTVT.